This T cell receptor (beta chain) was captured by sequencing in a study of blood T cell repertoires in COVID-19. Across the whole study: The United States, Italy and Spain provided the acute and convalescent COVID-19 samples. Nucleic acid was either cDNA or gDNA, and it came from T cells, B-cell-depleted T cells, or PBMCs.

The V and J ends lost 2 bases and 7 bases respectively, with 12 bases between them. From germline, CDR1 is MNHEY and CDR2 SVGAGI. The CDR3 totals 14 residues. Per the original methods: Using reference gene primer amplification, nucleated cell counts were estimated. The protocol was immunoSEQ multiplex PCR, while the TCRdb copy is restricted to in-frame clones and leaves out a portion. D and trimming come from the DNA, and the V and J calls and clone size come from that table. The sample records under 300,000 clones, 70% to 90% being singletons. The rearrangement uses TRBV6-5 and TRBJ2-1, with TRBD2 as a possible D gene (6 bases). Input material: peripheral blood. This sequence originates from a man between 60 and 70 years old with acute or convalescent COVID-19. CDR3 in amino acids: CASSYGGPGNEQFF. For the CDR3, the DNA is TGTGCCAGCAGTTACGGAGGGCCGGGGAATGAGCAGTTCTTC.